This TCR beta chain was captured in a study of STAT5B mutations in CD4+ large granular lymphocyte leukemia. Whole-study results and caveats: Top patient clones used TRBV06 genes more often: 8/27 versus 2/35 in controls.

The assay was run at survey level. The protocol was immunoSEQ multiplex PCR, while the TCRdb copy is restricted to in-frame clones and leaves out a portion. Of roughly 30,000 clones in the sample, approximately 70% are singletons; the top ten hold about 2.1%. This clone was seen more than once but under ten times. Its specificity is not known. Trimming pared 0 bases from V and 0 bases from J, leaving 4 bases between. The CDR3 length is 15 residues. Per germline, CDR1 SGDLS and CDR2 YYNGEE. The sequencing input was CD4+ T cells from blood buffy coats. This clonotype was obtained from a human donor in good health. The chain couples TRBV9 to TRBJ2-6; unclear D gene. The CDR3 loop reads CASSVGSSGANVLTF. DNA for the CDR3: TGTGCCAGCAGCGTAGGCAGCTCTGGGGCCAACGTCCTGACTTTC.